These 11 T cell receptor beta chains were all obtained from the same sample, sequenced in a study of blood T cells in healthy people across ages. PCR was performed a second time for roughly 7 to 11 cycles using a sample-barcoded 5' primer and a J-beta primer mix. TCRdb re-derived calls from the 5' RACE reads in MiXCR, one entry per CDR3 protein. The data show about a million distinct CDR3 sequences, 51% seen once. The sequenced material came from blood. The receptor set was obtained from a woman in her sixties or seventies in good health.

This chain connects TRBV11-3 to TRBJ2-4; D gene uncertain. The DNA end favors TRBJ2-7, so the J call may be wrong. This CDR3 spans 13 amino acids. Germline V gene sequence: CDR1 SGHNT, CDR2 YENEEA. The CDR3 is CASSTTRVGEQYF. CDR3 DNA sequence: TGTGCCAGCAGCACTACCCGGGTAGGCGAGCAGTACTTC.

This clonotype was observed a few times. CDR3 sequence: CASSEGQISYEQYF. The CDR3 nucleotides read TGCGCCAGCAGCGAAGGACAGATTTCCTACGAGCAGTACTTC. This chain links TRBV5-1 with TRBJ2-7, with D possibly matching TRBD1 (6 bases). Germline V gene lookup returns CDR1 SGHRS and CDR2 YFSETQ. This CDR3 is 14 amino acids long. V shed 4 bases and J shed 1 base, with 12 bases lying between them.

The V and J genes are TRBV28 and TRBJ1-2, with 11 bases matching TRBD1. This CDR3 spans 14 amino acids. Looked up from germline, CDR1 is MDHEN and CDR2 is SYDVKM. V trimming: 8 bases; J trimming: 5 bases; junction bases outside the gene matches: 7. DNA for the CDR3: TGTGCCAGCGACGGGACAGGGGGGAGGTATGGCTACACCTTC. Residues: CASDGTGGRYGYTF.

V is TRBV6-5 and J is TRBJ2-3; 7 bases agree with TRBD2. The CDR3 covers 16 residues. The V segment lost 0 bases and the J segment 2 bases; nucleotides outside the gene matches: 5. Per germline, CDR1 MNHEY and CDR2 SVGAGI. As DNA, the CDR3 is TGTGCCAGCAGTTACTCGGCTAGCGGCCTCACAGATACGCAGTATTTT. It translates to CASSYSASGLTDTQYF.

For this clonotype: The conserved closing phenylalanine or tryptophan is absent in this CDR3, likely reflecting a read error. The chain joins TRBV6-6 to TRBJ1-6; D might be TRBD1 (5 bases). The CDR3 is 15 residues long. The V gene's germline CDR1 is MNHNY and CDR2 SVGAGI (reference sequence). V dropped 5 bases and J dropped 4 bases, with 12 bases sitting between them. The CDR3 sequence: CASSPGRDYNSPLHI. CDR3 bases: TGTGCCAGCAGTCCGGGACGGGATTATAATTCACCCCTCCACATT.

J is TRBJ2-1 and V is TRBV20-1; 7 bases agree with TRBD2. Germline lookup yields CDR1 DFQATT and CDR2 SNEGSKA (reference sequence). Trimming cost V 2 bases and J 2 bases; bases outside gene matches: 6. This CDR3 spans 15 amino acids. The CDR3 bases are TGCAGTGCTAGAAAGAGGGCGGGAGCCTACAATGAGCAGTTCTTC. Translated, it gives CSARKRAGAYNEQFF.

The rearrangement joins TRBV28 to TRBJ2-4; TRBD2 matches at 11 bases. The tail of the sequence fits TRBJ2-7 better, so the J call may be wrong. Looked up from germline, CDR1 is MDHEN and CDR2 is SYDVKM. The CDR3 has 16 amino acids. The CDR3 protein is CASRPLGTSGTYEQYF. DNA for the CDR3: TGTGCCAGCCGGCCCCTTGGGACTAGCGGTACCTACGAGCAGTACTTC.

This chain connects TRBV27 to TRBJ2-5; either TRBD1 or TRBD2 may supply D (5 bases each). The J call is uncertain, as TRBJ2-7 better fits the DNA end. The length of the CDR3 is 15 residues. In germline, CDR1 is MNHEY, CDR2 SMNVEV (reference sequence). Here the CDR3 DNA reads TGTGCCAGCAGTTTATTTGAGAATGGGGGCTACGAGCAGTACTTC. Its translation: CASSLFENGGYEQYF.

The J gene is TRBJ2-3, the V gene TRBV7-9; TRBD1 might be the D (5 bases). Germline CDR1 SEHNR, CDR2 FQNEAQ (reference sequence). This CDR3 has 14 residues. Trimming cost V 5 bases and J 2 bases, with 11 bases left between them. For the CDR3, the DNA is TGTGCCAGCAGCCAAAAGACAGTCACAGATACGCAGTATTTT. It translates to CASSQKTVTDTQYF.

The chain carries TRBV11-3 and TRBJ2-5; a weak D match, TRBD2 (7 bases). The V gene lost 5 bases and the J gene lost 2 bases, with 18 bases spanning the gap. This CDR3 is 16 amino acids long. CDR1 is SGHNT and CDR2 is YENEEA in the germline V gene. The CDR3 reads CASSHRQASGQETQYF. DNA for the CDR3: TGTGCCAGCAGCCACAGACAGGCTAGCGGACAAGAGACCCAGTACTTC.

The chain combines TRBV28 with TRBJ2-4, with D perhaps matching TRBD1 (5 bases). The better agreement between TRBJ2-7 and the DNA end casts doubt on the J call. The germline V gene encodes CDR1 MDHEN and CDR2 SYDVKM. This CDR3 region has 14 residues. The CDR3 nucleotides read TGTGCCAGCAGTTTTCCGTCCAGGGTCTACGAGCAGTACTTC. Translation: CASSFPSRVYEQYF.